A selection of T cell receptor beta chains follows, all from one sample in a study of CD8+CD57+ T cells in acquired aplastic anemia. TCRdb used MiXCR to reprocess the reads, holding one entry per CDR3 protein. Here the sample spans about 190,000 distinct CDR3 sequences, roughly half being singletons. Sequenced input: sorted CD4+, CD8+, or CD8+CD57+ T cells (not recorded which) from PBMCs. The receptors were sampled from a human donor in good health, serving as a control. CDR3s include the opening cysteine and the closing phenylalanine or tryptophan. A D gene is named only where the DNA matches it firmly. Some rows mark clone size as missing; the rest say once, few, many or name a class of expanded clone.

TRBV6-5,NA,TRBJ1-2,once,CASRPDGNYGYTF,TGTGCCAGCAGGCCAGACGGCAACTATGGCTACACCTTC
TRBV7-2,NA,TRBJ2-7,NA,CASSLALMGANEQYF,TGTGCCAGCAGCTTAGCGCTGATGGGGGCCAACGAGCAGTACTTC
TRBV7-4,NA,TRBJ2-7,NA,CASSFTKGDYEQYF,TGTGCCAGCAGCTTTACCAAAGGGGACTACGAGCAGTACTTC
TRBV4-3,NA,TRBJ2-2,many,CASSQGQNTGELFF,TGCGCCAGCAGCCAAGGGCAAAACACCGGGGAGCTGTTTTTT
TRBV4-3,NA,TRBJ2-1,NA,CASSSQGGYNEQFF,TGCGCCAGCAGCTCCCAGGGCGGCTACAATGAGCAGTTCTTC
TRBV7-8,TRBD1,TRBJ2-7,many,CASSPLGTGGSYEQYF,TGTGCCAGCAGCCCCCTTGGGACAGGGGGATCCTACGAGCAGTACTTC
TRBV9,NA,TRBJ2-7,NA,CASSVDGAYEQYF,TGTGCCAGCAGCGTAGATGGGGCCTACGAGCAGTACTTC
TRBV5-1,NA,TRBJ2-7,NA,CASSLETGSYEQYF,TGCGCCAGCAGCTTGGAGACAGGCTCCTACGAGCAGTACTTC
TRBV5-1,NA,TRBJ2-7,many,CASSWDGYEQYF,TGCGCCAGCAGCTGGGACGGCTACGAGCAGTACTTC
TRBV7-2,NA,TRBJ2-6,once,CASSITGNSGANVLTF,TGTGCCAGCAGCATTACCGGGAACTCTGGGGCCAACGTCCTGACTTTC
TRBV5-6,NA,TRBJ1-5,many,CASSLAGAFYSNQPQHF,TGTGCCAGCAGCTTGGCAGGGGCGTTCTATAGCAATCAGCCCCAGCATTTT
TRBV25-1,TRBD1,TRBJ2-3,once,CASSESGQDTDTQCF,TGTGCCAGCAGTGAGTCGGGACAGGACACAGATACGCAGTGTTTT
TRBV7-3,TRBD1,TRBJ2-7,NA,CASSTDRGSYEQYF,TGTGCCAGCAGCACAGACAGGGGATCCTACGAGCAGTACTTC
TRBV10-2,NA,TRBJ1-1,NA,CASSDRTEAFF,TGCGCCAGCAGTGACAGGACTGAAGCTTTCTTT
TRBV9,TRBD1,TRBJ1-2,few,CASSVGDRVASYGYTF,TGTGCCAGCAGCGTAGGGGACAGGGTTGCCAGCTATGGCTACACCTTC
TRBV10-3,NA,TRBJ2-7,NA,CAINRDTYEQYF,TGTGCCATCAATCGGGACACCTACGAGCAGTACTTC
TRBV19,TRBD1,TRBJ1-1,NA,CASSMVPGQGQAFF,TGTGCCAGTAGTATGGTCCCGGGACAGGGACAAGCTTTCTTT
TRBV20-1,TRBD1,TRBJ1-2,NA,CSARPTDRDYGYTF,TGCAGTGCTAGACCCACCGACAGGGACTATGGCTACACCTTC
TRBV7-6,NA,TRBJ2-7,NA,CASSTIASTYEQYF,TGTGCCAGCAGCACTATAGCGAGTACCTACGAGCAGTACTTT